A single sample gave rise to the 5 T cell receptor beta chains below, sequenced in a study of T cells after posttransplantation cyclophosphamide. Busulfan-fludarabine conditioning, marrow transplant, and cyclophosphamide on days +3 and +4 were administered. TCRdb's copy holds only in-frame clones and misses some; the assay was immunoSEQ multiplex PCR. The sample holds about 36,000 clones, around four fifths seen once. This sample comprised CD4+ T cells sorted from blood, obtained approximately 2,000 days after a stem cell transplant with posttransplant cyclophosphamide. The receptors were gathered from a female patient in her 40s who received an allogeneic stem cell transplant from a related donor, was CMV-positive, and had no GVHD. The T cells may come from the graft donor.

The chain recombines TRBV14 with TRBJ1-1, with 9 bases matching TRBD1. Germline V gives CDR1 SGHDN, CDR2 FVKESK. Trimming at V came to 3 bases and at J to 0 bases, leaving 5 bases not matched to a gene. This CDR3 spans 16 amino acids. The CDR3 loop reads CASSHRTGAMNTEAFF. CDR3 bases: TGTGCCAGCAGCCACCGGACAGGGGCCATGAACACTGAAGCTTTCTTT.

V and J are TRBV28 and TRBJ2-7; D is unresolved. Germline CDR1 reads MDHEN; CDR2 reads SYDVKM. Trimming left V 2 bases short and J 3 bases short, with 11 bases between. The CDR3 is 14 residues long. DNA of the CDR3: TGTGCCAGCAGTTTAGTTAGCAGAAACTACGAGCAGTACTTC. Its translation: CASSLVSRNYEQYF.

The chain recombines TRBV2 with TRBJ2-1, with 13 bases identical to TRBD2. V was clipped by 6 bases and J by 6 bases; unmatched bases: 5. Germline V gene lookup returns CDR1 SNHLY and CDR2 FYNNEI. The CDR3 is 15 amino acids. CDR3 nucleotides: TGTGCCAGCAGCCGGACTAGCGGGGGCTCCAATGAGCAGTTCTTC. It encodes CASSRTSGGSNEQFF.

The V gene is TRBV6-5, the J gene TRBJ1-2, with no clear D. The V and J ends lost 4 bases and 5 bases respectively, with 11 bases between them. This CDR3 region has 13 residues. Germline values: CDR1 MNHEY, CDR2 SVGAGI. In DNA form, the CDR3 reads TGTGCCAGCAGTTCGGGGAATTATTATGGCTACACCTTC. Translated, it gives CASSSGNYYGYTF.

CDR3 sequence (DNA): TGTGCCAGCAGCCCCCAGGGGGTCAATCAGCCCCAGCATTTT. Translating it yields CASSPQGVNQPQHF. This chain uses TRBV9 with TRBJ1-5, with 7 bases that match TRBD1. After removal of 4 bases from V and 3 bases from J, the junction contained 4 bases not matched to a gene. The CDR3 is 14 amino acids. CDR1 is SGDLS, CDR2 YYNGEE, per germline.